The clone carrying this T cell receptor beta chain was detected a few times. PCR amplification relied on 60 Vbeta primers (plus 13 Jbeta primers). Only in-frame clones appear in the TCRdb table, and some are missing; sequencing was by immunoSEQ multiplex PCR. The data show under 85,000 clones, with approximately 80% seen just once and more than 2.5% held by the top ten. This record belongs to a study of cytomegalovirus exposure and HLA in healthy donors. Germline V gives CDR1 SGHTA, CDR2 FQGTGA. The germline V and J ends were trimmed by 2 bases and 2 bases, with 12 bases remaining between them. The CDR3 runs to 15 residues.

This sequence was found in a man in his late teens or twenties in good health and CMV-seronegative. The material sequenced was PBMCs. The chain links TRBV7-3 to TRBJ1-1; D not certain. The DNA of the CDR3 is TGTGCCAGCAGCTTAGGAGGAGCCCTTAACACTGAAGCTTTCTTT. Its protein product is CASSLGGALNTEAFF.